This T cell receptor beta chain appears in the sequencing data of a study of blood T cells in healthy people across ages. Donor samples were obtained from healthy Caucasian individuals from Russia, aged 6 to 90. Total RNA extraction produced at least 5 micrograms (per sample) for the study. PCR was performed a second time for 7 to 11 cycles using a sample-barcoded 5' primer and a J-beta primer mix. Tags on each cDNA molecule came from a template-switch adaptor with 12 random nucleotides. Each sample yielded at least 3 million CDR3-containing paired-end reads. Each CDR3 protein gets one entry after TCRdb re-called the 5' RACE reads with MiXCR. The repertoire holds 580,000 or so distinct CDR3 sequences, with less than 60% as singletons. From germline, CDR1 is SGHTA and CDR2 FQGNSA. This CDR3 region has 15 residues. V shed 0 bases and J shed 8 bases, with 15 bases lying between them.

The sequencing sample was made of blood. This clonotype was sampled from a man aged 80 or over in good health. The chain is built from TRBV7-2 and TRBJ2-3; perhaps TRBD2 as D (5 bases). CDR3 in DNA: TGTGCCAGCAGCTTAGCAGAGCGGCGCCGGGTTACGCAGTATTTT. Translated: CASSLAERRRVTQYF. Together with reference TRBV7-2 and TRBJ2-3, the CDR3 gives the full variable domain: GAGVSQSPSNKVTEKGKDVELRCDPISGHTALYWYRQSLGQGLEFLIYFQGNSAPDKSGLPSDRFSAERTGGSVSTLTIQRTQQEDSAVYLCASSLAERRRVTQYFGPGTRLTVL.